Reported below is one T cell receptor beta chain. Its antigen is as yet unknown. The CDR3 has 13 amino acids. Germline-derived CDR1 and CDR2 are MGHDK and SYGVNS. V lost 6 bases, J lost 5 bases, and 14 bases lay in between. Unique-molecular-identifier-tagged TCR beta cDNA libraries were used. Starting from roughly 1.1 to 9.2 million T cells, the study yielded roughly 0.5 million cDNA molecules. From the PCR reads, TCRdb called clonotypes with MiXCR, one entry per CDR3 protein. The table has some 890,000 distinct CDR3 sequences, roughly 50% seen once. The record originates from a study of post-analysis software for immune sequencing data. Study findings and constraints: Included in a set of roughly five TRBV segments more frequent in patients than controls were TRBV5-6, TRBV5-1 and TRBV20-1.

The rearrangement links TRBV25-1 to TRBJ2-7; no definite D call. This clonotype originated in a girl aged 5-17 years with multiple sclerosis. The sample taken for sequencing was blood. CDR3 in amino acids: CASRDGRSNEQYF. The CDR3 coding sequence is TGTGCCAGCAGGGATGGCAGGTCTAACGAGCAGTACTTC.